The clone carrying this T cell receptor (beta chain) appeared many times. The target antigen is unknown. V was shortened by 5 bases and J by 0 bases, with 11 bases between the two germline ends. This CDR3 is built from 15 residues. CDR1 and CDR2 from the germline V gene are SEHNR and FQNEAQ (reference sequence). Sample-barcoded 5' priming and a J-beta primer mix drove a second PCR of roughly 6 to 12 cycles. From the 5' RACE reads, TCRdb called clonotypes with MiXCR, one entry per CDR3 protein. In the table there are around 870,000 distinct CDR3 sequences, about 30% of which are singletons. The entry originates in a study of blood T cells in healthy people across ages. General study findings and limits: PBMCs that were unsorted prevented a conclusive naive versus antigen-experienced comparison. Roughly linearly, TCR beta diversity per million T cells fell as age increased.

Peripheral blood was drawn, ten milliliters per donor. Sequenced sample: blood. The sequence was obtained from a woman of 80 years or more in good health. This sequence joins TRBV7-9 and TRBJ2-4, with no clear D. The CDR3 nucleotides are TGTGCCAGCAGCCAAATGGGCCTAGCCAAAAACATTCAGTACTTC. The encoded protein is CASSQMGLAKNIQYF.